A single sample is the source of the 16 T cell receptor beta chains below, sequenced in a study of OX40 agonist ivuxolimab in advanced cancers. Produced via immunoSEQ multiplex PCR; TCRdb's table is partial and in-frame only. In the table there are tens of thousands of clones, nearly 90% of which are singletons. This specimen consisted of CD4+ or CD8+ T cells sorted from blood, obtained in a trial of the OX40 agonist ivuxolimab. Every receptor here comes from an adult with an advanced solid tumor such as melanoma, head and neck, liver or kidney cancer.

V gene TRBV19 combines with J gene TRBJ1-1; D gene unclear. Germline-derived CDR1 and CDR2 are LNHDA and SQIVND (reference sequence). This CDR3 has 16 amino acids. Trimming took 1 base from V and 5 from J, leaving 17 bases between them. The CDR3 here is CASSIVGAGPGTEAFF. Here the CDR3 DNA reads TGTGCCAGTAGTATAGTCGGAGCCGGACCGGGAACTGAAGCTTTCTTT.

The chain employs TRBV18 and TRBJ2-7; TRBD1 matches at 7 bases. The CDR3 runs 13 residues. Germline V CDR1 and CDR2: KGHSH, LQKENI. V lost 3 bases and J lost 7; bases outside the gene matches: 6. DNA of the CDR3: TGTGCCAGCTCACCCCTGGACAGGACGGAGCAGTACTTC. Its protein is CASSPLDRTEQYF.

Judged by abundance, this clone is medium-sized. The rearrangement joins TRBV2 to TRBJ1-2; D may be TRBD1 (5 bases). Trimming removed 9 bases at V and 1 base at J, with 9 bases between. This CDR3 contains 12 residues. Looked up from germline, CDR1 is SNHLY and CDR2 is FYNNEI. The CDR3 loop reads CARSTDNYGYTF. The CDR3 DNA reads TGTGCCAGATCGACAGATAACTATGGCTACACCTTC. Using reference TRBV2 and TRBJ1-2 for the parts outside the CDR3, the full variable domain is EPEVTQTPSHQVTQMGQEVILRCVPISNHLYFYWYRQILGQKVEFLVSFYNNEISEKSEIFDDQFSVERPDGSNFTLKIRSTKLEDSAMYFCARSTDNYGYTFGSGTRLTVV.

The rearrangement links TRBV11-2 to TRBJ2-1; TRBD2 agrees at 9 bases. Germline trimming cut 0 bases from V and 7 bases from J; bases unmatched to any gene: 4. The CDR3 has 15 amino acids. The germline gives CDR1 SGHAT, CDR2 FQNNGV. CDR3: CASSLDIAGVNEQFF. The CDR3 region has the DNA TGTGCCAGCAGCTTAGATATAGCGGGAGTAAATGAGCAGTTCTTC. Together with reference TRBV11-2 and TRBJ2-1, the CDR3 gives the full variable domain: EAGVAQSPRYKIIEKRQSVAFWCNPISGHATLYWYQQILGQGPKLLIQFQNNGVVDDSQLPKDRFSAERLKGVDSTLKIQPAKLEDSAVYLCASSLDIAGVNEQFFGPGTRLTVL.

Of note for this clone: Other DNA sequences in the same sample also yield this CDR3. The gene calls are TRBV18 and TRBJ1-2; D gene uncertain. This CDR3 region has 13 residues. Germline lookup yields CDR1 KGHSH and CDR2 LQKENI. V lost 3 bases to trimming and J lost 2 bases, with 7 bases between them. The DNA of the CDR3 is TGTGCCAGCTCACCGGATGGGAACTATGGCTACACCTTC. Its protein is CASSPDGNYGYTF.

This sequence joins TRBV5-8 and TRBJ1-1, with 11 nucleotides matching TRBD1. V dropped 4 bases and J dropped 4; count of bases not matched to a gene: 6. The CDR3 runs to 15 residues. Looked up from germline, CDR1 is SGHTS and CDR2 is YDEGEE. This chain's CDR3 is CASSPGQGASTEAFF. CDR3 bases: TGTGCCAGCAGCCCAGGACAGGGGGCATCCACTGAAGCTTTCTTT.

The chain combines TRBV28 with TRBJ1-5; D call uncertain. From germline, CDR1 is MDHEN and CDR2 SYDVKM. Between the trimmed V and J ends, which lost 7 bases and 0 bases, there was a span of 13 bases. CDR3 length: 15 residues. In DNA form, the CDR3 reads TGTGCCAGCACCGTACAAACCGTTAGCAATCAGCCCCAGCATTTT. Translating it yields CASTVQTVSNQPQHF. The complete variable domain, with remaining parts taken from reference TRBV28 and TRBJ1-5, reads DVKVTQSSRYLVKRTGEKVFLECVQDMDHENMFWYRQDPGLGLRLIYFSYDVKMKEKGDIPEGYSVSREKKERFSLILESASTNQTSMYLCASTVQTVSNQPQHFGDGTRLSIL.

This chain uses TRBV5-4 with TRBJ2-1, with 10 bases lining up with TRBD1. Germline CDR1 is SGHNT and CDR2 is YYREEE (reference sequence). The trim removed 4 bases at V and 7 bases at J, leaving 17 bases unmatched. The CDR3 contains 18 residues. The CDR3 spells CASSTIGRRTGGGNEQFF. CDR3 nucleotides: TGTGCCAGCAGCACCATAGGCCGGAGGACAGGGGGAGGAAATGAGCAGTTCTTC.

This chain connects TRBV27 to TRBJ2-3; 15 bases map to TRBD2. Trimming removed 3 bases from V and 4 bases from J; junction bases left unmatched: 11. The V gene's germline CDR1 is MNHEY and CDR2 SMNVEV (reference sequence). The CDR3 has 19 amino acids. The CDR3 DNA sequence: TGTGCCAGCAGTTTTGTCAGGACTAGCGGGAGGGAGGGGGCAGATACGCAGTATTTT. This translates into CASSFVRTSGREGADTQYF.

The chain recombines TRBV10-3 with TRBJ1-1; 10 bases fit TRBD1. The V gene's germline CDR1 is ENHRY and CDR2 SYGVKD. Unmatched junction bases numbered 6, after V lost 2 bases and J lost 3 bases. The CDR3 covers 16 residues. The CDR3 is CAISEGTGASYTEAFF. The CDR3 region has the DNA TGTGCCATCAGTGAGGGGACAGGGGCCTCTTACACTGAAGCTTTCTTT.

A few counts support this clone. V usage is TRBV19 and J usage is TRBJ1-5, with 7 bases matching TRBD1. The CDR3 consists of 19 residues. Germline CDR1 is LNHDA and CDR2 is SQIVND (reference sequence). Germline trimming cut 2 bases from V and 0 bases from J; bases unmatched to any gene: 13. The CDR3 region has the DNA TGTGCCAGTAGTATACCGAGGCAGGGGGGATCCTATAGCAATCAGCCCCAGCATTTT. As protein: CASSIPRQGGSYSNQPQHF.

This chain's CDR3 is CACGLAIHEQYF. In DNA form, the CDR3 reads TGTGCCTGTGGACTAGCTATCCACGAGCAGTACTTC. This chain links TRBV30 with TRBJ2-7, with 8 bases matching TRBD2. The CDR3 covers 12 residues. With V trimmed by 6 bases and J by 5 bases, 6 bases remained unmatched. CDR1 and CDR2 (germline): GTSNPN, SVGIG (reference sequence).

The gene calls are TRBV28 and TRBJ1-5, with D perhaps matching TRBD1 (5 bases). The germline V gene has CDR1 MDHEN and CDR2 SYDVKM. This CDR3 has 16 residues. Trimming took off 3 bases at V and 0 bases at J, with 12 bases between the two ends. The CDR3, as DNA: TGTGCCAGCAGTTTTCTCGCAGGGAGTAGCAATCAGCCCCAGCATTTT. Amino acids: CASSFLAGSSNQPQHF. The full variable domain, rest sourced from reference TRBV28 and TRBJ1-5, is DVKVTQSSRYLVKRTGEKVFLECVQDMDHENMFWYRQDPGLGLRLIYFSYDVKMKEKGDIPEGYSVSREKKERFSLILESASTNQTSMYLCASSFLAGSSNQPQHFGDGTRLSIL.

The rearrangement joins TRBV19 to TRBJ1-5; a weak D match, TRBD1 (5 bases). Germline CDR1 and CDR2: LNHDA and SQIVND (reference sequence). The CDR3 is 13 residues long. This chain's CDR3 is CASHRDSNQPQHF. DNA for the CDR3: TGTGCATCCCACCGGGACAGCAATCAGCCCCAGCATTTT.

The chain joins TRBV14 to TRBJ1-1, with D possibly matching TRBD1 (6 bases). Between the trimmed V and J ends, which lost 1 base and 0 bases, there was a span of 6 bases. The CDR3 loop spans 14 amino acids. Germline V gives CDR1 SGHDN, CDR2 FVKESK. CDR3 loop: CASSQGQVNTEAFF. The CDR3 region has the DNA TGTGCCAGCAGCCAAGGACAGGTGAACACTGAAGCTTTCTTT.

This clone appeared a single time. The chain carries TRBV7-9 and TRBJ2-7, with D possibly matching TRBD1 (5 bases). V shed 0 bases and J shed 3 bases, with 9 bases lying between them. CDR3 length equals 14 residues. Germline V gene sequence: CDR1 SEHNR, CDR2 FQNEAQ (reference sequence). The CDR3 DNA sequence: TGTGCCAGCAGCTTAGCGAGCCAGGGCTACGAGCAGTACTTC. Residues: CASSLASQGYEQYF.